This TCR beta chain was sequenced in a study of glioma-infiltrating T cells. This clonotype has just a few counts. Germline assignment: CDR1 SGHVS and CDR2 FQNEAQ. The CDR3 extends over 17 amino acids. The V segment lost 6 bases and the J segment 1 base; nucleotides outside the gene matches: 12. Amplification of TCR alpha and beta CDR3 regions from RNA used iRepertoire nested multiplex PCR. Input was roughly 100-450 ng of tissue mRNA or PBMC total RNA. TCRdb re-called the multiplex PCR reads through MiXCR, storing one row per CDR3 protein. The table lists 300,000 to 450,000 distinct CDR3 sequences, 41% of them singletons.

Sequenced input: glioma tissue, nonneoplastic brain tissue, or PBMCs (not recorded which). The V call is TRBV7-8, the J call TRBJ2-7, with 10 positions matching TRBD1. The receptor comes from a human donor with low-grade glioma or glioblastoma, undergoing nonglioma brain surgery, or in good health (not recorded which). The CDR3 loop reads CASSFRGGDRGSYEQYF. CDR3 DNA: TGTGCCAGCAGTTTCCGTGGTGGGGACAGGGGATCCTACGAGCAGTACTTC.